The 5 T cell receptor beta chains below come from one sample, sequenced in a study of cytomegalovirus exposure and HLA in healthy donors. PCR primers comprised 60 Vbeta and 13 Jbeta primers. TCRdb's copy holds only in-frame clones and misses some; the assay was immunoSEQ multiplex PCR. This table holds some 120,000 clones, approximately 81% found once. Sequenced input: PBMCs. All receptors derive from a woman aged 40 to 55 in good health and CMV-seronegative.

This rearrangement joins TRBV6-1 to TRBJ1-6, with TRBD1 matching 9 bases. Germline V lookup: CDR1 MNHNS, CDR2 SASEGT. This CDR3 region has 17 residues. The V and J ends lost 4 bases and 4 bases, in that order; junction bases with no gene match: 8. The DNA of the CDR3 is TGTGCCAGCAGTGCCCGGGACAGGGTCACATATAATTCACCCCTCCACTTT. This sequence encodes CASSARDRVTYNSPLHF.

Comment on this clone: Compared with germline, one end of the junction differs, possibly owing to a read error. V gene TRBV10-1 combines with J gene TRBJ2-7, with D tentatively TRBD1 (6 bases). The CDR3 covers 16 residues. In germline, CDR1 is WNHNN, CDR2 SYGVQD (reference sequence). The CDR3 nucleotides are TGCGCCAGCAGTGAGTCACAGGGACACACCTCCCACGAGCAGTACTTC. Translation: CASSESQGHTSHEQYF.

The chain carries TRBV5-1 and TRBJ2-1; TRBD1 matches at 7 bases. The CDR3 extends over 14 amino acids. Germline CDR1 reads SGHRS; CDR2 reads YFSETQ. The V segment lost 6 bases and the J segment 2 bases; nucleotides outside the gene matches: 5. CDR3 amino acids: CASTQGEPYNEQFF. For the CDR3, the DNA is TGCGCCAGCACCCAGGGGGAACCCTACAATGAGCAGTTCTTC.

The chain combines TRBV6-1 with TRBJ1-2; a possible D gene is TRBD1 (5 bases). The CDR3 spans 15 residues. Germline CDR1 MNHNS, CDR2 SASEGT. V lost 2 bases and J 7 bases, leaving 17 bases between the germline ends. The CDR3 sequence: CASSEPAGMLRGYTF. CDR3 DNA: TGTGCCAGCAGTGAACCGGCAGGGATGTTACGTGGCTACACCTTC.

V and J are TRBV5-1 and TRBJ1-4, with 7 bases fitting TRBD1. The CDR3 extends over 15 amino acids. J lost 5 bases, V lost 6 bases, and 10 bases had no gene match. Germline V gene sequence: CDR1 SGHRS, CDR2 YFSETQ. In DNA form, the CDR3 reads TGCGCCAGCACTCTAGAGGGGGCTAGGAATGAAAAACTGTTTTTT. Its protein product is CASTLEGARNEKLFF.